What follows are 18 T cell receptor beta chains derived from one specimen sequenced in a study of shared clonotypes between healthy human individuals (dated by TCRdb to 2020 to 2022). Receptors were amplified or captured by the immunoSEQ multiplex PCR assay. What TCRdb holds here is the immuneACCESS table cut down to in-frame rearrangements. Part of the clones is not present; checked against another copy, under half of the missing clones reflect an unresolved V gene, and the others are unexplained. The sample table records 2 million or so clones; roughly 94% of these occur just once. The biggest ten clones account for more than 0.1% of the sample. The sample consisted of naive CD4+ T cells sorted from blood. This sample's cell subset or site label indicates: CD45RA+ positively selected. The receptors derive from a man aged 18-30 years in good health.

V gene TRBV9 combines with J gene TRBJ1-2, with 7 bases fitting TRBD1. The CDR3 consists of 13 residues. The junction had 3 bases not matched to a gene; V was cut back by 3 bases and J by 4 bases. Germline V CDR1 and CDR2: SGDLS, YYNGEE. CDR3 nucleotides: TGTGCCAGCAGCGAGCGGACAGGCTATGGCTACACCTTC. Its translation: CASSERTGYGYTF.

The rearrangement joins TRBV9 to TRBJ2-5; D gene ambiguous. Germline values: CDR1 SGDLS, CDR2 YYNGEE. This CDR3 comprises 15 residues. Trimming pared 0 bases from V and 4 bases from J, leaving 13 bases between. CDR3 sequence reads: CASSVDWVAGETQYF. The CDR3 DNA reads TGTGCCAGCAGCGTAGATTGGGTCGCCGGAGAGACCCAGTACTTC.

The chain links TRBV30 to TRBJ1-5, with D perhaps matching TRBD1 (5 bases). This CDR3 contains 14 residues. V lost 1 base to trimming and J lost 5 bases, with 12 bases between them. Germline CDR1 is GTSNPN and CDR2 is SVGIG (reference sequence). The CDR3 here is CAWSAQGPHQPQHF. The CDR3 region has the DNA TGTGCCTGGAGTGCCCAGGGTCCTCATCAGCCCCAGCATTTT.

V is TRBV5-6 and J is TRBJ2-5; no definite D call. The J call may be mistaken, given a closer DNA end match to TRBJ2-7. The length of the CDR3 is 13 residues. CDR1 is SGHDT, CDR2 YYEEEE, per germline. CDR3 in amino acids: CASSLGSKYEQYF. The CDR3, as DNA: TGTGCCAGCAGCTTGGGATCCAAATACGAGCAGTACTTC.

The CDR3 reads CAWSDPDRAYGYTF. In nucleotides, the CDR3 is TGTGCCTGGAGTGACCCGGACAGGGCCTATGGCTACACCTTC. This chain joins TRBV30 and TRBJ1-2, with TRBD1 matching over 8 bases. The CDR3 loop spans 14 amino acids. Germline values: CDR1 GTSNPN, CDR2 SVGIG (reference sequence). Unmatched junction bases numbered 5, after V lost 1 base and J lost 4 bases.

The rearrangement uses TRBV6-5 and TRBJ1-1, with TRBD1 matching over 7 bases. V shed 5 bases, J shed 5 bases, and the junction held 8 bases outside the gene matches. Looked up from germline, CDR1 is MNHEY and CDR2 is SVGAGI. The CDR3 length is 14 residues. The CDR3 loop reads CASSGDSYGTEAFF. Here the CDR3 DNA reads TGTGCCAGCAGTGGGGACAGCTATGGGACTGAAGCTTTCTTT.

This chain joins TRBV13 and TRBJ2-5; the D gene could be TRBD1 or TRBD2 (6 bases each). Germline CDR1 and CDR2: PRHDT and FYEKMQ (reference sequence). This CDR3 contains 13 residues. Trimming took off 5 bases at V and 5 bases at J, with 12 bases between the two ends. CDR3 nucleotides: TGTGCCAGCAGCCTGAGGGGGGCGGAGACCCAGTACTTC. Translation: CASSLRGAETQYF.

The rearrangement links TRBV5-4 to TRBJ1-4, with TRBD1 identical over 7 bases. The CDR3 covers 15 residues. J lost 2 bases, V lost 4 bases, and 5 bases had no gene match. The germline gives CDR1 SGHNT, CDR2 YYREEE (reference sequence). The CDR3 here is CASSTPTGTNEKLFF. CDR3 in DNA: TGTGCCAGCAGCACGCCGACAGGGACTAATGAAAAACTGTTTTTT.

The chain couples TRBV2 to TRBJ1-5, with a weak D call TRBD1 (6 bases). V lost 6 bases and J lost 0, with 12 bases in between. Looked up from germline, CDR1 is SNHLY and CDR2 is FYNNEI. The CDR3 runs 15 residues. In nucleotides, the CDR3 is TGTGCCAGCAGCGCCGGGGACAATAGCAATCAGCCCCAGCATTTT. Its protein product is CASSAGDNSNQPQHF. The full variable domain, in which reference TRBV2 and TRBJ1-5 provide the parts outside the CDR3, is EPEVTQTPSHQVTQMGQEVILRCVPISNHLYFYWYRQILGQKVEFLVSFYNNEISEKSEIFDDQFSVERPDGSNFTLKIRSTKLEDSAMYFCASSAGDNSNQPQHFGDGTRLSIL.

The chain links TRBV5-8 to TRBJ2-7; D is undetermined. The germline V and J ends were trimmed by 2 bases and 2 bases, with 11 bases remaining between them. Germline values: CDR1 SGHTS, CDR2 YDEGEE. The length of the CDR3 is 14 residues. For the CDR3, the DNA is TGTGCCAGCAGCTTCGTCCTACTACCCTACGAGCAGTACTTC. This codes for CASSFVLLPYEQYF.

CDR3 protein: CAFSRGRDYNEQFF. The DNA for the CDR3 is TGTGCCTTCAGTCGGGGACGGGACTACAATGAGCAGTTCTTC. The chain recombines TRBV30 with TRBJ2-1; D may be TRBD1 or TRBD2 (5 bases each). Trimming pared 7 bases from V and 3 bases from J, leaving 16 bases between. CDR3 length: 14 residues. Germline CDR1 reads GTSNPN; CDR2 reads SVGIG (reference sequence).

The CDR3 DNA follows: TGTGCCAGCAGCTCCGGGACAGGGGCCGCCAATGAGCAGTTCTTC. Translation gives CASSSGTGAANEQFF. This rearrangement joins TRBV7-9 to TRBJ2-1, with 10 bases identical to TRBD1. CDR1 and CDR2 (germline): SEHNR, FQNEAQ (reference sequence). V trimming: 4 bases; J trimming: 6 bases; junction bases outside the gene matches: 6. This CDR3 is 15 amino acids long.

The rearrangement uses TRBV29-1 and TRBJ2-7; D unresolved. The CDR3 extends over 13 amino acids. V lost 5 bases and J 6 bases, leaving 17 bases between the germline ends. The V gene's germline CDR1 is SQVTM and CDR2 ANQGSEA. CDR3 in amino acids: CSVLAPKGSEQYF. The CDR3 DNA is TGCAGCGTTCTTGCGCCGAAGGGTAGCGAGCAGTACTTC.

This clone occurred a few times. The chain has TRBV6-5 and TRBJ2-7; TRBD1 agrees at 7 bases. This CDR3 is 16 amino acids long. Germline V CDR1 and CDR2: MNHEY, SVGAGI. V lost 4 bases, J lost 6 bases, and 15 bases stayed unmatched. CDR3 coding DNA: TGTGCCAGCAGTTCGCCCTCCCTGGACAGGCACGGCGAGCAGTACTTC. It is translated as CASSSPSLDRHGEQYF.

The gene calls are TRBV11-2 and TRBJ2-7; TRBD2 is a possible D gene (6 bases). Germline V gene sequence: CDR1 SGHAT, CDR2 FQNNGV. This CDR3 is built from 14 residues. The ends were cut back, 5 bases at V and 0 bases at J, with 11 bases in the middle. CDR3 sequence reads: CASSHRDFSYEQYF. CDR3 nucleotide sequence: TGTGCCAGCAGCCACCGGGACTTCTCCTACGAGCAGTACTTC.

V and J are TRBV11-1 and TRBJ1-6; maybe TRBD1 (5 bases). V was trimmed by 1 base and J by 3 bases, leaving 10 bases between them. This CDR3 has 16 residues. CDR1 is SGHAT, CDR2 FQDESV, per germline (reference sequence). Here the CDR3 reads CASSLERGGYNSPLHF. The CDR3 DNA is TGTGCCAGCAGCTTAGAGCGGGGGGGCTATAATTCACCCCTCCACTTT.

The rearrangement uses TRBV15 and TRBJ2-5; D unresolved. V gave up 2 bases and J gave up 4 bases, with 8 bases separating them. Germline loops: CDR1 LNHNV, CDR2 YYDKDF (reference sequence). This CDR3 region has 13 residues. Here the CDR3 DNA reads TGTGCCACCAGCAGAAATCACGGAGAGACCCAGTACTTC. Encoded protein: CATSRNHGETQYF.

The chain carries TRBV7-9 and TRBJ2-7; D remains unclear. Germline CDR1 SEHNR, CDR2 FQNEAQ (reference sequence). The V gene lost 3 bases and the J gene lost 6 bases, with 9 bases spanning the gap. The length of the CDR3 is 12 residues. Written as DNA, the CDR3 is TGTGCCAGCAGCTTTCAGGTGGCCGAGCAGTACTTC. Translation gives CASSFQVAEQYF.